This T cell receptor (beta chain) was observed in a study of blood T cell repertoires in COVID-19. For the study at large: COVID-19 samples collected from the United States, Italy and Spain covered acute and convalescent phases. From T cells, B-cell-depleted T cells, or PBMCs came the material, which was cDNA or gDNA.

In the source study's methods: Reference gene primer amplification in the assay estimated nucleated cell counts. TCRdb keeps only in-frame clones here, not all; method: immunoSEQ multiplex PCR. V, J and clone size were drawn from that table, and D and trimming were deduced from the DNA. The table shows around 280,000 clones, with about 85% occurring only once. The sample taken for sequencing was peripheral blood. The sequence was collected from a woman aged 50 to 60 with active or convalescent COVID-19.

The CDR3 nucleotides are TGTGCCAGCAGCCAAGATCAGGGTTTTCTCCCTTATGGCTACACCTTC. This gives the protein CASSQDQGFLPYGYTF. The J gene is TRBJ1-2, the V gene TRBV3-1 (or the pseudogene TRBV3-2); D is perhaps TRBD1 (5 bases). Trimming removed 0 bases from V and 5 bases from J, with 16 bases in between. Germline lookup yields CDR1 LGHDT and CDR2 YNNKEL (reference sequence). The CDR3 is 16 residues long.